These T cell receptor beta chains were read from a single sample in a study of blood T cell repertoires in COVID-19. Here immunoSEQ multiplex PCR was the method, and the copy in TCRdb shows in-frame clones only, minus some. The data hold about 100,000 clones, with about 90% observed a single time. Sequenced input: peripheral blood. Receptor source: a man aged 25 to 40 in a cohort sampled during active COVID-19. Each CDR3 is given with its conserved first and last residue. Fields, in order: clone size, D gene, CDR3 length, V gene, J gene, CDR3 DNA, CDR3 protein. A D gene is named only where the DNA matches it firmly. A clone size is listed for some rows: how often the clone was seen (once, few, many), or a class if it is expanded.

abundance: -
d_gene: -
len: 15
v_gene: TRBV7-2
j_gene: TRBJ1-2
CDR3nt: TGTGCCAGCAGCTTAGTTTCAGGCACAAGCTATGGCTACACCTTC
CDR3aa: CASSLVSGTSYGYTF

abundance: -
d_gene: TRBD2
len: 19
v_gene: TRBV7-2
j_gene: TRBJ2-2
CDR3nt: TGTGCCAGCAGCCCACGGGGTAGCGGGGGGGCGCTGCCGCCCGGGGAGCTGTTTTTT
CDR3aa: CASSPRGSGGALPPGELFF

abundance: few
d_gene: -
len: 19
v_gene: TRBV16
j_gene: TRBJ1-3
CDR3nt: TGTGCCAGCAGCCAATCGATTGACCGGGACTCGAGCTCTGGAAACACCATATATTTT
CDR3aa: CASSQSIDRDSSSGNTIYF

abundance: -
d_gene: -
len: 16
v_gene: TRBV3-1/TRBV3-2
j_gene: TRBJ1-1
CDR3nt: TGTGCCAGCAGCCAAGGGTCTACGACACCGAACACTGAAGCTTTCTTT
CDR3aa: CASSQGSTTPNTEAFF

abundance: -
d_gene: TRBD2
len: 18
v_gene: TRBV11-3
j_gene: TRBJ2-2
CDR3nt: TGTGCCAGCAGCCCTCGGCGCGGGGGGGCCCTTGGCACCGGGGAGCTGTTTTTT
CDR3aa: CASSPRRGGALGTGELFF

abundance: -
d_gene: TRBD1
len: 16
v_gene: TRBV5-4
j_gene: TRBJ2-7
CDR3nt: TGTGCCAGCAGCTTGGGCGGCAGGGGGAACTCCTACGAGCAGTACTTC
CDR3aa: CASSLGGRGNSYEQYF

abundance: -
d_gene: TRBD1
len: 18
v_gene: TRBV10-3
j_gene: TRBJ2-2
CDR3nt: TGTGCCATCAGAGGGACAGGGGTCAGCGGGGGCGGCACCGGGGAGCTGTTTTTT
CDR3aa: CAIRGTGVSGGGTGELFF

abundance: -
d_gene: -
len: 13
v_gene: TRBV10-3
j_gene: TRBJ2-3
CDR3nt: TGTGCCATCAGTGACCAGAACACAGATACGCAGTATTTT
CDR3aa: CAISDQNTDTQYF

abundance: few
d_gene: TRBD1
len: 12
v_gene: TRBV7-9
j_gene: TRBJ2-7
CDR3nt: TGTGCCAGCAGCTTGACAGGGAACGAGCAGTACTTC
CDR3aa: CASSLTGNEQYF

abundance: -
d_gene: -
len: 13
v_gene: TRBV30
j_gene: TRBJ2-5
CDR3nt: TGTGCCTGGAGTGTCTTACTAGCAGAGACCCAGTACTTC
CDR3aa: CAWSVLLAETQYF

abundance: -
d_gene: -
len: 16
v_gene: TRBV5-1
j_gene: TRBJ1-6
CDR3nt: TGCGCCAGCAGCTTGATATCAGGGGCAGGGAATTCACCCCTCCACTTT
CDR3aa: CASSLISGAGNSPLHF

abundance: -
d_gene: -
len: 15
v_gene: TRBV2
j_gene: TRBJ2-3
CDR3nt: TGTGCCAGCAGTGCTGGGGAGAGGAATGTAGATACGCAGTATTTT
CDR3aa: CASSAGERNVDTQYF

abundance: -
d_gene: TRBD2
len: 15
v_gene: TRBV7-3
j_gene: TRBJ2-5
CDR3nt: TGTGCCAGCAGCCCGTGGACTAGCGGCCAAGAGACCCAGTACTTC
CDR3aa: CASSPWTSGQETQYF

abundance: -
d_gene: TRBD1
len: 15
v_gene: TRBV4-1
j_gene: TRBJ2-2
CDR3nt: TGCGCCAGCAGCCGCGGACAGGGGGCCCCCGGGGAGCTGTTTTTT
CDR3aa: CASSRGQGAPGELFF

abundance: -
d_gene: TRBD1
len: 14
v_gene: TRBV6-4
j_gene: TRBJ2-2
CDR3nt: TGTGCCAGCAGTGAACAGGGGGCCACCGGGGAGCTGTTTTTT
CDR3aa: CASSEQGATGELFF

abundance: few
d_gene: TRBD1
len: 11
v_gene: TRBV5-1
j_gene: TRBJ2-7
CDR3nt: TGCGCCAGCAGCTTGTCAGGGGGCCAGTACTTC
CDR3aa: CASSLSGGQYF

abundance: -
d_gene: -
len: 13
v_gene: TRBV6-2/TRBV6-3
j_gene: TRBJ1-2
CDR3nt: TGTGCCAGCAGTCAAGGTCCGGGATATGGCTACACCTTC
CDR3aa: CASSQGPGYGYTF

abundance: -
d_gene: -
len: 13
v_gene: TRBV12-3/TRBV12-4
j_gene: TRBJ2-7
CDR3nt: TGTGCCAGCAGTTTTTCACAGCTATACGAGCAGTACTTC
CDR3aa: CASSFSQLYEQYF

abundance: -
d_gene: TRBD1
len: 15
v_gene: TRBV30
j_gene: TRBJ2-3
CDR3nt: TGTGCCTGCGGACAGGGAGGTGGTGGAACAGATACGCAGTATTTT
CDR3aa: CACGQGGGGTDTQYF

abundance: few
d_gene: -
len: 12
v_gene: TRBV7-9
j_gene: TRBJ1-6
CDR3nt: TGTGCCAGCAGCTTCAATAATTCACCCCTCCACTTT
CDR3aa: CASSFNNSPLHF

abundance: -
d_gene: -
len: 17
v_gene: TRBV10-2
j_gene: TRBJ1-6
CDR3nt: TGCGCCAGCAGTGAGACAAATACAGGGCGAGAGCATTCACCCCTCCACTTT
CDR3aa: CASSETNTGREHSPLHF

abundance: -
d_gene: -
len: 13
v_gene: TRBV11-2
j_gene: TRBJ1-6
CDR3nt: TGTGCCAGCAGCTCCTCCCCTAATTCACCCCTCCACTTT
CDR3aa: CASSSSPNSPLHF

abundance: -
d_gene: -
len: 14
v_gene: TRBV7-2
j_gene: TRBJ2-7
CDR3nt: TGTGCCAGCAGCTGGCGGGGAGACTCCTACGAGCAGTACTTC
CDR3aa: CASSWRGDSYEQYF

abundance: -
d_gene: -
len: 14
v_gene: TRBV19
j_gene: TRBJ1-4
CDR3nt: TGTGCCAGTAGTAAAGGCGGTGCTAATGAAAAACTGTTTTTT
CDR3aa: CASSKGGANEKLFF